Reported below is one TCR beta chain. This sample stems from a study of blood T cell repertoires in COVID-19. Trimming shortened V by 0 bases and J by 7 bases, and 14 bases separated the two germline ends. The CDR3 contains 15 residues. Looked up from germline, CDR1 is SGHRS and CDR2 is YFSETQ. Sequencing used immunoSEQ multiplex PCR; TCRdb keeps in-frame clones, though not all of them. The sample has some 79,000 clones, approximately 90% seen once; the top ten hold approximately 13%. This receptor was taken from a man between 65 and 85 years old with active or convalescent COVID-19. The gene calls are TRBV5-1 and TRBJ2-1; D may be TRBD1 (6 bases). Sequencing was carried out using peripheral blood. The CDR3 reads CASSLAGYRVNEQFF. DNA of the CDR3: TGCGCCAGCAGCTTGGCCGGGTACAGGGTGAATGAGCAGTTCTTC.